This is a list of T cell receptor beta chains from one sample in a study of cytomegalovirus exposure and HLA in healthy donors. TCRdb's copy holds only in-frame clones and misses some; the assay was immunoSEQ multiplex PCR. The sample has under 150,000 clones, about three quarters seen once. What was sequenced was PBMCs. Every receptor here comes from a human donor in good health. The CDR3 runs from the conserved cysteine through the conserved F or W. The D gene is left open where the match is weak. Only part of the rows carry a size: once, few, many, or a class if the clone is expanded.

J	V	D	size	DNA	CDR3
TRBJ2-2	TRBV6-5	.	.	TGTGCCAGCAGTCCCGGGGAGAACACCGGGGAGCTGTTTTTT	CASSPGENTGELFF
TRBJ1-6	TRBV30	.	.	TGTGCCTGGAGTGTACAGGGCATAGATAATTCACCCCTCCACTTT	CAWSVQGIDNSPLHF
TRBJ1-1	TRBV7-9	.	.	TGTTCCAGCAGCTTAGCTGGGGGCCCCGCTTTCTTT	CSSSLAGGPAFF
TRBJ2-2	TRBV19	TRBD2	.	TGTGCCAGTAGTATAAGGGGACTAGCGGACACCGGGGAGCTGTTTTTT	CASSIRGLADTGELFF
TRBJ2-1	TRBV15	TRBD1	.	TGTGCCACCAGCAGAGCCGGACCGGGACAGGGTGACAATGAGCAGTTCTTC	CATSRAGPGQGDNEQFF
TRBJ2-1	TRBV5-1	TRBD2	.	TGCGCCAGCAGCTCAGGGACTAGCTATGAGCAGTTCTTC	CASSSGTSYEQFF
TRBJ1-2	TRBV2	.	.	TGTGCCAGCAGGGGGACTCACTATGGCTACACCTTC	CASRGTHYGYTF
TRBJ2-3	TRBV28	TRBD2	.	TGTGCCAGCAGTTTGCTAGCGGGCACAGATACGCAGTATTTT	CASSLLAGTDTQYF
TRBJ2-2	TRBV28	TRBD2	.	TGTGCCAGCAGTTTACGGCTCCTAGCGGGAGGGATAGTCACCGGGGAGCTGTTTTTT	CASSLRLLAGGIVTGELFF
TRBJ2-3	TRBV11-3	.	few	TGTGCCAGCAGCTTGGACAGAGATACGCAGTATTTT	CASSLDRDTQYF
TRBJ2-1	TRBV4-1	TRBD1	once	TGCGCCAGCAGCCAGAGGACAGGGTACAATGAGCAGTTCTTC	CASSQRTGYNEQFF
TRBJ2-1	TRBV6-1	.	many	TGTGCCAGCAGCCGACAGACTGAGCAGTTCTTC	CASSRQTEQFF
TRBJ1-2	TRBV9	TRBD1	.	TGTGCCAGCAGCGCGGACAGGGGGAGGTATGGCTACACCTTC	CASSADRGRYGYTF
TRBJ2-7	TRBV5-6	.	.	TGTGCCAGCAGCTTGGTTAGCGGAGCCTACGAGCAGTACTTC	CASSLVSGAYEQYF
TRBJ2-5	TRBV6-5	TRBD1	.	TGTGCCAGCAGGTACAGGGGGCCTGGGGAGACCCAGTACTTC	CASRYRGPGETQYF
TRBJ1-1	TRBV7-9	.	few	TGTGCCAGCAGCTTGAGAGGGACTGAAGCTTTCTTT	CASSLRGTEAFF